A selection of T cell receptor beta chains follows, all from one sample in a study of blood T cell repertoires in COVID-19. The protocol was immunoSEQ multiplex PCR, while the TCRdb copy is restricted to in-frame clones and leaves out a portion. There are 250,000 to 300,000 clones in the sample; 86% occur only once, and 3.6% lies in the top ten. Sample: peripheral blood. The receptor source for this set is a man aged 18 to 29 with active or convalescent COVID-19. Each CDR3 is given with its conserved first and last residue. A D gene is named only where the DNA matches it firmly. Expanded clones are given a class, and other clones once, few, many or no size at all.

D	V	size	J	CDR3	DNA
.	TRBV2	.	TRBJ2-5	CASIAGVQETQYF	TGTGCCAGCATAGCAGGGGTACAAGAGACCCAGTACTTC
.	TRBV27	.	TRBJ1-5	CASSLGTGANQPQHF	TGTGCCAGCAGTTTAGGCACTGGGGCAAATCAGCCCCAGCATTTT
.	TRBV3-1/TRBV3-2	.	TRBJ2-1	CASSRRDSPRVEQFF	TGTGCCAGCAGCCGAAGGGACTCCCCAAGGGTTGAGCAGTTCTTC
TRBD1	TRBV6-5	.	TRBJ1-5	CASRPRQGYQPQHF	TGTGCCAGCAGACCGAGACAGGGGTATCAGCCCCAGCATTTT
TRBD1	TRBV5-1	.	TRBJ2-3	CASSAGQVNTDTQYF	TGCGCCAGCAGCGCGGGACAGGTGAACACAGATACGCAGTATTTT
TRBD2	TRBV9	once	TRBJ2-1	CASSARLAAKDEQFF	TGTGCCAGCAGCGCACGACTAGCGGCGAAGGATGAGCAGTTCTTC
TRBD2	TRBV7-9	.	TRBJ2-3	CASLAGLADTQYF	TGTGCCAGTCTAGCGGGACTCGCAGATACGCAGTATTTT
.	TRBV14	.	TRBJ2-7	CASSLVSGTTYEQYF	TGTGCCAGCAGCCTGGTGAGCGGGACAACCTACGAGCAGTACTTC
.	TRBV28	.	TRBJ1-2	CASSLSPGHGYTF	TGTGCCAGCAGTTTATCTCCGGGTCATGGCTACACCTTC
TRBD2	TRBV24-1	.	TRBJ2-2	CATSDGLANTGELFF	TGTGCCACCAGTGATGGACTAGCGAACACCGGGGAGCTGTTTTTT
.	TRBV25-1	.	TRBJ1-1	CASSGTGTEAFF	TGTGCCAGCAGTGGTACGGGCACTGAAGCTTTCTTT
.	TRBV21-1	.	TRBJ1-3	CASRRQESGNTIYF	TGTGCCAGCAGGAGACAGGAGTCCGGAAACACCATATATTTT
.	TRBV2	.	TRBJ2-1	CASSVAQEQFF	TGTGCCAGCAGTGTCGCACAGGAGCAGTTCTTC
TRBD2	TRBV19	.	TRBJ2-5	CASSIRPAGGGETQYF	TGTGCCAGTAGTATTCGACCAGCGGGGGGCGGGGAGACCCAGTACTTC
TRBD2	TRBV2	.	TRBJ2-7	CASSENMGGEQYF	TGTGCCAGCAGTGAAAATATGGGGGGGGAGCAGTACTTC
.	TRBV6-5	.	TRBJ2-7	CASSVGALIELEQYF	TGTGCCAGCAGCGTCGGAGCGCTTATCGAACTGGAGCAGTACTTC
.	TRBV11-3	.	TRBJ2-7	CASSYDLYEQYF	TGTGCCAGCAGCTATGACTTATACGAGCAGTACTTC
.	TRBV29-1	.	TRBJ2-2	CSVDLGSYTGELFF	TGCAGCGTTGATTTAGGGAGTTACACCGGGGAGCTGTTTTTT
.	TRBV6-5	.	TRBJ1-1	CASSYSRQSFTEAFF	TGTGCCAGCAGTTACTCGAGGCAGTCCTTCACTGAAGCTTTCTTT
.	TRBV7-9	.	TRBJ2-4	CASSPYLQLAKNIQYF	TGTGCCAGCAGCCCGTACCTACAGTTGGCCAAAAACATTCAGTACTTC
.	TRBV4-3	few	TRBJ2-1	CASSLGVSSSYNEQFF	TGCGCCAGCAGCCTCGGGGTATCATCGTCCTACAATGAGCAGTTCTTC
.	TRBV27	.	TRBJ1-2	CALGPGYGYTF	TGTGCCCTTGGTCCAGGCTATGGCTACACCTTC
TRBD1	TRBV5-1	.	TRBJ2-7	CASSYDGTGFYEQYF	TGCGCCAGCAGCTATGACGGGACAGGATTCTACGAGCAGTACTTC
TRBD1	TRBV28	.	TRBJ1-4	CASSPPGQRSEKLFF	TGTGCCAGCAGTCCCCCGGGACAGAGAAGCGAAAAACTGTTTTTT
TRBD2	TRBV5-4	.	TRBJ2-3	CASSQGLAGITDTQYF	TGTGCCAGCAGCCAAGGACTAGCGGGTATTACAGATACGCAGTATTTT
.	TRBV19	.	TRBJ1-5	CASKRGNNQPQHF	TGTGCCAGTAAACGAGGCAACAATCAGCCCCAGCATTTT
TRBD2	TRBV14	.	TRBJ2-5	CASSLWLAPGLAGETQYF	TGTGCCAGCAGCCTGTGGCTGGCACCGGGACTAGCGGGAGAGACCCAGTACTTC
TRBD1	TRBV3-1/TRBV3-2	.	TRBJ1-1	CASSRDPGQGAGAFF	TGTGCCAGCAGCCGCGACCCCGGACAGGGGGCGGGAGCTTTCTTT
TRBD2	TRBV27	.	TRBJ2-7	CASSFGSSGRAYEQYF	TGTGCCAGCAGTTTTGGGTCTAGCGGGAGGGCCTACGAGCAGTACTTC
.	TRBV30	.	TRBJ2-7	CAWSRTPTYEQYF	TGTGCCTGGAGTCGGACACCAACCTACGAGCAGTACTTC
.	TRBV28	.	TRBJ2-3	CASSLGGTGVTDTQYF	TGTGCCAGCAGTTTGGGGGGGACAGGTGTCACAGATACGCAGTATTTT
TRBD1	TRBV2	few	TRBJ1-6	CATTGESSYNSPLHF	TGTGCCACCACAGGGGAGAGCTCCTATAATTCACCCCTCCACTTT